Shown below are 30 T cell receptor beta chains from a single sample sequenced in a study of CD8+ T cells in alopecia areata. cDNA prepared by RNA extraction and subsequent reverse transcription served as the template for sequencing. Method: immunoSEQ multiplex PCR; TCRdb's copy keeps in-frame clones and lacks some. The sample includes tens of thousands of clones, approximately 60% of them seen just once. This material consisted of CD8+ T cells sorted from blood, taken at week 0. These receptors all come from a human donor with alopecia areata.

DNA for the CDR3: TGTGCCAGCAGTCCCCAAACACAGCGAACTAATGAAAAACTGTTTTTT. As protein: CASSPQTQRTNEKLFF. The J gene is TRBJ1-4, the V gene TRBV27; D remains ambiguous. The V end was cut by 5 bases, the J end by 1 base, with 14 bases between. This CDR3 comprises 16 residues. From germline, CDR1 is MNHEY and CDR2 SMNVEV (reference sequence).

CDR3 amino acids: CASSTGSGYTF. The CDR3 region has the DNA TGTGCCAGCAGCACAGGGAGCGGCTACACCTTC. V usage is TRBV6-6 and J usage is TRBJ1-2, with a possible D match to TRBD1 (6 bases). The V gene lost 6 bases and the J gene lost 8 bases, with 10 bases spanning the gap. Germline V lookup: CDR1 MNHNY, CDR2 SVGAGI (reference sequence). This CDR3 has 11 amino acids.

This clone was picked up one time. The rearrangement joins TRBV27 to TRBJ1-1; the D is unclear. V gave up 6 bases and J gave up 0 bases, with 8 bases separating them. This CDR3 is built from 13 residues. Germline CDR1 MNHEY, CDR2 SMNVEV (reference sequence). The CDR3 loop reads CASSRIVNTEAFF. As DNA, the CDR3 is TGTGCCAGCAGCCGAATAGTGAACACTGAAGCTTTCTTT.

This clone was seen repeatedly, ten times or more. CDR3 in DNA: TGTGCCAGCGCCCGCCTTGGGGATAGTAAGCAGTACTTC. Its protein is CASARLGDSKQYF. The chain carries TRBV27 and TRBJ2-7, with no clear D. The CDR3 has 13 amino acids. Deletions cut 8 bases from V and 8 bases from J, with 19 bases between. CDR1 and CDR2 from the germline V gene are MNHEY and SMNVEV (reference sequence).

The V and J genes are TRBV29-1 and TRBJ1-1; unclear D gene. Trimming removed 1 base from V and 11 bases from J, with 14 bases in between. The CDR3 extends over 12 amino acids. CDR1 is SQVTM and CDR2 is ANQGSEA in the germline V gene. The CDR3 protein is CSVEGVTGTAFF. CDR3 sequence (DNA): TGCAGCGTTGAAGGGGTCACGGGTACGGCTTTCTTT.

The V gene is TRBV25-1, the J gene TRBJ2-5; 8 positions agree with TRBD2. The CDR3 sequence is 14 residues long. Germline-derived CDR1 and CDR2 are MGHDK and SYGVNS. With 1 base clipped from V and 5 bases from J, the junction kept 3 bases outside the gene matches. The CDR3 DNA reads TGTGCCAGCAGTGAATTCAAGCGGGAGGAGACCCAGTACTTC. Protein product: CASSEFKREETQYF.

This clone was recorded once. The CDR3 protein is CASTKREGLYNEQFF. The CDR3 region has the DNA TGTGCCAGCACCAAGCGGGAGGGCCTGTACAATGAGCAGTTCTTC. The chain couples TRBV6-5 to TRBJ2-1; 10 nucleotides align to TRBD2. V gave up 7 bases and J gave up 4 bases; unmatched junction bases: 7. The CDR3 runs to 15 residues. The V gene's germline CDR1 is MNHEY and CDR2 SVGAGI.

This clone has a handful of counts. This rearrangement joins TRBV23-1 to TRBJ2-7; 7 bases line up with TRBD1. TRBV23-1 is an ORF, and what it does is uncertain. The CDR3 runs 14 residues. J gave up 6 bases and V 8 bases, and 13 bases lay outside the gene matches. The CDR3 reads CASPDPRGPLEQYF. CDR3 in DNA: TGCGCCAGCCCGGACCCAAGGGGGCCCCTCGAGCAGTACTTC.

The chain links TRBV4-1 to TRBJ1-1, with D possibly TRBD1 on 5 matching bases. CDR3 length: 14 amino acids. Trimming stripped 1 base from V and 1 base from J, with 7 bases between. CDR1 and CDR2 (germline): MGHRA, YSYEKL. In nucleotides, the CDR3 is TGCGCCAGCAGCCAAGTGGGGGAGAACACTGAAGCTTTCTTT. This gives the protein CASSQVGENTEAFF.

The chain carries TRBV7-9 and TRBJ1-2; D may be TRBD1 (6 bases). This CDR3 region has 16 residues. Germline CDR1 is SEHNR and CDR2 is FQNEAQ (reference sequence). V lost 5 bases and J lost 2, with 18 bases in between. The CDR3 spells CASSGTNREGNYGYTF. The CDR3 DNA follows: TGTGCCAGCAGCGGCACGAACAGGGAGGGGAACTATGGCTACACCTTC.

V gene TRBV6-1 combines with J gene TRBJ2-5; D assignment may be TRBD1 or TRBD2 (5 bases each). The germline V gene encodes CDR1 MNHNS and CDR2 SASEGT. Trimming took 1 base from V and 5 from J, leaving 11 bases between them. This CDR3 comprises 14 residues. The CDR3 is CASSEVRGWETQYF. The CDR3 DNA sequence: TGTGCCAGCAGTGAAGTTCGGGGCTGGGAGACCCAGTACTTC.

This clone turned up a few times. The chain recombines TRBV11-2 with TRBJ1-6, with D possibly being TRBD1 (5 bases). V was trimmed by 1 base and J by 11 bases, leaving 9 bases between them. The CDR3 is 13 amino acids. The germline V gene has CDR1 SGHAT and CDR2 FQNNGV. Here the CDR3 DNA reads TGTGCCAGCAGCTTAGCGGAAGGGGCACCCCTCCACTTT. It translates to CASSLAEGAPLHF. The full variable domain, its missing parts supplied by reference TRBV11-2 and TRBJ1-6, is EAGVAQSPRYKIIEKRQSVAFWCNPISGHATLYWYQQILGQGPKLLIQFQNNGVVDDSQLPKDRFSAERLKGVDSTLKIQPAKLEDSAVYLCASSLAEGAPLHFGNGTRLTVT.

Note on this clone: In the same sample, other DNA sequences code for this CDR3. This rearrangement joins TRBV11-1 to TRBJ1-2; D not resolved. Trimming shortened V by 5 bases and J by 4 bases, and 8 bases separated the two germline ends. CDR1 and CDR2 (germline): SGHAT, FQDESV (reference sequence). The CDR3 consists of 12 residues. The CDR3 nucleotides are TGTGCCAGCAGCGAAGGAACCTATGGCTACACCTTC. It is translated as CASSEGTYGYTF.

A few counts support this clone. This chain uses TRBV11-2 with TRBJ2-1, with a weak D call TRBD2 (6 bases). Germline V lookup: CDR1 SGHAT, CDR2 FQNNGV. The CDR3 length is 16 residues. The V end lost 1 base, the J end lost 5 bases, and 15 bases lay between the germline ends. The CDR3 nucleotides read TGTGCCAGCAGCTTAGCGGCGGGGCCCACGGACAATGAGCAGTTCTTC. This translates into CASSLAAGPTDNEQFF.

This chain links TRBV27 with TRBJ2-5; 10 bases line up with TRBD2. The junction had 8 bases not matched to a gene; V was cut back by 5 bases and J by 5 bases. The CDR3 has 15 amino acids. CDR1 and CDR2 from the germline V gene are MNHEY and SMNVEV (reference sequence). The CDR3 nucleotides are TGTGCCAGCAGTCTATTAGCGGGGGGTGGGGAGACCCAGTACTTC. This gives the protein CASSLLAGGGETQYF.

The gene calls are TRBV6-4 and TRBJ2-5; 8 nucleotides line up with TRBD2. Germline V gene lookup returns CDR1 MRHNA and CDR2 SNTAGT. V shed 2 bases, J shed 4 bases, and the junction held 0 bases outside the gene matches. The CDR3 is made up of 13 amino acids. For the CDR3, the DNA is TGTGCCAGCAGTGACCTAGCGGGAGAGACCCAGTACTTC. Its protein is CASSDLAGETQYF.

This chain connects TRBV28 to TRBJ2-7; 14 positions agree with TRBD2. The germline CDR1 and CDR2 sequences are MDHEN and SYDVKM. CDR3 length equals 16 residues. After removal of 6 bases from V and 3 bases from J, the junction contained 7 bases not matched to a gene. CDR3 loop: CASRRGTSGSLYEQYF. The DNA of the CDR3 is TGTGCCAGCAGACGCGGGACTAGCGGGAGCCTCTACGAGCAGTACTTC.

The chain links TRBV29-1 to TRBJ1-1; no clear D gene. Per germline, CDR1 SQVTM and CDR2 ANQGSEA. The CDR3 runs 13 residues. The germline V and J ends were trimmed by 0 bases and 2 bases, with 7 bases remaining between them. The CDR3 is CSVEERSNTEAFF. CDR3 coding DNA: TGCAGCGTTGAAGAACGCAGCAACACTGAAGCTTTCTTT.

This CDR3 reads CASSLVPGSQPQHF. CDR3 nucleotides: TGCGCCAGCAGCTTAGTCCCAGGCAGTCAGCCCCAGCATTTT. The chain recombines TRBV5-1 with TRBJ1-5, with no clear D. Germline lookup yields CDR1 SGHRS and CDR2 YFSETQ. V dropped 2 bases and J dropped 6 bases, with 12 bases sitting between them. The CDR3 loop spans 14 amino acids.

The V and J genes are TRBV6-5 and TRBJ1-1; D is perhaps TRBD1 (5 bases). The CDR3 is made up of 13 amino acids. V shed 2 bases and J shed 7 bases, with 11 bases lying between them. In germline, CDR1 is MNHEY, CDR2 SVGAGI. As DNA, the CDR3 is TGTGCCAGCAGTTACCCAGGGACGGTTGAAGCTTTCTTT. Protein sequence: CASSYPGTVEAFF.

This clone was detected only once. This chain links TRBV6-5 with TRBJ2-7, with D possibly matching TRBD2 (6 bases). Germline-derived CDR1 and CDR2 are MNHEY and SVGAGI. This CDR3 contains 13 residues. Trimming pared 5 bases from V and 1 base from J, leaving 9 bases between. The CDR3 region is CASSQTSSYEQYF. The CDR3 nucleotides are TGTGCCAGCAGTCAGACTAGTTCCTACGAGCAGTACTTC.

This clone was found a few times. The V call is TRBV5-4, the J call TRBJ2-3; a possible D gene is TRBD2 (5 bases). The germline V and J ends were trimmed by 3 bases and 8 bases, with 13 bases remaining between them. Germline V gene lookup returns CDR1 SGHNT and CDR2 YYREEE (reference sequence). The CDR3 length is 13 residues. The CDR3 DNA reads TGTGCCAGCAGCTCGTCTAGCAGCGGTACGCAGTATTTT. It is translated as CASSSSSSGTQYF. Full variable domain (rest looked up from reference TRBV5-4 and TRBJ2-3): ETGVTQSPTHLIKTRGQQVTLRCSSQSGHNTVSWYQQALGQGPQFIFQYYREEENGRGNFPPRFSGLQFPNYSSELNVNALELDDSALYLCASSSSSSGTQYFGPGTRLTVL.

This sequence joins TRBV7-2 and TRBJ1-2, with TRBD1 matching 9 bases. Looked up from germline, CDR1 is SGHTA and CDR2 is FQGNSA. CDR3 length: 14 amino acids. Trimming cost V 5 bases and J 8 bases; bases outside gene matches: 9. CDR3: CASSPWDREDGYTF. The CDR3 DNA reads TGTGCCAGCAGCCCATGGGACAGGGAGGACGGCTACACCTTC.

The chain employs TRBV6-5 and TRBJ1-1; 8 bases are shared with TRBD1. This CDR3 has 13 amino acids. Trimming at V came to 2 bases and at J to 6 bases, leaving 2 bases not matched to a gene. The germline gives CDR1 MNHEY, CDR2 SVGAGI. The CDR3 region has the DNA TGTGCCAGCAGTTACCAGGGGGCGGCTGAAGCTTTCTTT. The encoded protein is CASSYQGAAEAFF.

This chain connects TRBV7-8 to TRBJ1-5; a weak D match, TRBD1 (5 bases). Germline assignment: CDR1 SGHVS and CDR2 FQNEAQ. The CDR3 is 12 amino acids. V lost 1 base, J lost 16 bases, and 14 bases lay in between. CDR3 amino acids: CASSLGGGLIHF. The CDR3, as DNA: TGTGCCAGCAGCTTAGGGGGCGGATTAATACATTTT.

The chain has TRBV2 and TRBJ2-1; D might be TRBD1 (5 bases). CDR1 and CDR2 from the germline V gene are SNHLY and FYNNEI. CDR3 length: 16 residues. Trimming left V 2 bases short and J 3 bases short, with 14 bases between. The CDR3 here is CASSEFRGRVYNEQFF. CDR3 DNA sequence: TGTGCCAGCAGTGAATTTCGAGGCAGGGTCTACAATGAGCAGTTCTTC.

By proportion, this clone is medium-sized. The rearrangement uses TRBV19 and TRBJ2-1; D uncertain. The CDR3 loop spans 15 amino acids. V lost 0 bases to trimming and J lost 0 bases, with 6 bases between them. Germline assignment: CDR1 LNHDA and CDR2 SQIVND (reference sequence). CDR3 amino acids: CASSIDGSSYNEQFF. CDR3 in DNA: TGTGCCAGTAGTATAGACGGCAGCTCCTACAATGAGCAGTTCTTC.

This sequence joins TRBV29-1 and TRBJ2-7, with TRBD2 as a possible D gene (5 bases). This CDR3 has 15 amino acids. In germline, CDR1 is SQVTM, CDR2 ANQGSEA. Trimming took 3 bases from V and 4 from J, leaving 19 bases between them. Here the CDR3 reads CSVERHRRRVYEQYF. The CDR3, as DNA: TGCAGCGTTGAGAGACATCGGAGGCGCGTATACGAGCAGTACTTC.

The chain joins TRBV6-5 to TRBJ2-3, with D perhaps matching TRBD2 (5 bases). This CDR3 is built from 13 residues. V gave up 6 bases and J gave up 5 bases, with 12 bases separating them. CDR1 MNHEY and CDR2 SVGAGI come from the germline V gene. The CDR3 is CASRRDYLDTQYF. The CDR3 DNA sequence: TGTGCCAGCAGACGAGACTATTTAGATACGCAGTATTTT.

V gene TRBV19 combines with J gene TRBJ2-1, with 8 bases fitting TRBD2. CDR1 is LNHDA and CDR2 is SQIVND in the germline V gene (reference sequence). This CDR3 has 14 residues. V lost 7 bases and J lost 5; bases outside the gene matches: 7. Here the CDR3 DNA reads TGTGCCAGTACCATCCTAGCGGGCAACAATGAGCAGTTCTTC. As protein: CASTILAGNNEQFF. Full variable domain (rest looked up from reference TRBV19 and TRBJ2-1): DGGITQSPKYLFRKEGQNVTLSCEQNLNHDAMYWYRQDPGQGLRLIYYSQIVNDFQKGDIAEGYSVSREKKESFPLTVTSAQKNPTAFYLCASTILAGNNEQFFGPGTRLTVL.